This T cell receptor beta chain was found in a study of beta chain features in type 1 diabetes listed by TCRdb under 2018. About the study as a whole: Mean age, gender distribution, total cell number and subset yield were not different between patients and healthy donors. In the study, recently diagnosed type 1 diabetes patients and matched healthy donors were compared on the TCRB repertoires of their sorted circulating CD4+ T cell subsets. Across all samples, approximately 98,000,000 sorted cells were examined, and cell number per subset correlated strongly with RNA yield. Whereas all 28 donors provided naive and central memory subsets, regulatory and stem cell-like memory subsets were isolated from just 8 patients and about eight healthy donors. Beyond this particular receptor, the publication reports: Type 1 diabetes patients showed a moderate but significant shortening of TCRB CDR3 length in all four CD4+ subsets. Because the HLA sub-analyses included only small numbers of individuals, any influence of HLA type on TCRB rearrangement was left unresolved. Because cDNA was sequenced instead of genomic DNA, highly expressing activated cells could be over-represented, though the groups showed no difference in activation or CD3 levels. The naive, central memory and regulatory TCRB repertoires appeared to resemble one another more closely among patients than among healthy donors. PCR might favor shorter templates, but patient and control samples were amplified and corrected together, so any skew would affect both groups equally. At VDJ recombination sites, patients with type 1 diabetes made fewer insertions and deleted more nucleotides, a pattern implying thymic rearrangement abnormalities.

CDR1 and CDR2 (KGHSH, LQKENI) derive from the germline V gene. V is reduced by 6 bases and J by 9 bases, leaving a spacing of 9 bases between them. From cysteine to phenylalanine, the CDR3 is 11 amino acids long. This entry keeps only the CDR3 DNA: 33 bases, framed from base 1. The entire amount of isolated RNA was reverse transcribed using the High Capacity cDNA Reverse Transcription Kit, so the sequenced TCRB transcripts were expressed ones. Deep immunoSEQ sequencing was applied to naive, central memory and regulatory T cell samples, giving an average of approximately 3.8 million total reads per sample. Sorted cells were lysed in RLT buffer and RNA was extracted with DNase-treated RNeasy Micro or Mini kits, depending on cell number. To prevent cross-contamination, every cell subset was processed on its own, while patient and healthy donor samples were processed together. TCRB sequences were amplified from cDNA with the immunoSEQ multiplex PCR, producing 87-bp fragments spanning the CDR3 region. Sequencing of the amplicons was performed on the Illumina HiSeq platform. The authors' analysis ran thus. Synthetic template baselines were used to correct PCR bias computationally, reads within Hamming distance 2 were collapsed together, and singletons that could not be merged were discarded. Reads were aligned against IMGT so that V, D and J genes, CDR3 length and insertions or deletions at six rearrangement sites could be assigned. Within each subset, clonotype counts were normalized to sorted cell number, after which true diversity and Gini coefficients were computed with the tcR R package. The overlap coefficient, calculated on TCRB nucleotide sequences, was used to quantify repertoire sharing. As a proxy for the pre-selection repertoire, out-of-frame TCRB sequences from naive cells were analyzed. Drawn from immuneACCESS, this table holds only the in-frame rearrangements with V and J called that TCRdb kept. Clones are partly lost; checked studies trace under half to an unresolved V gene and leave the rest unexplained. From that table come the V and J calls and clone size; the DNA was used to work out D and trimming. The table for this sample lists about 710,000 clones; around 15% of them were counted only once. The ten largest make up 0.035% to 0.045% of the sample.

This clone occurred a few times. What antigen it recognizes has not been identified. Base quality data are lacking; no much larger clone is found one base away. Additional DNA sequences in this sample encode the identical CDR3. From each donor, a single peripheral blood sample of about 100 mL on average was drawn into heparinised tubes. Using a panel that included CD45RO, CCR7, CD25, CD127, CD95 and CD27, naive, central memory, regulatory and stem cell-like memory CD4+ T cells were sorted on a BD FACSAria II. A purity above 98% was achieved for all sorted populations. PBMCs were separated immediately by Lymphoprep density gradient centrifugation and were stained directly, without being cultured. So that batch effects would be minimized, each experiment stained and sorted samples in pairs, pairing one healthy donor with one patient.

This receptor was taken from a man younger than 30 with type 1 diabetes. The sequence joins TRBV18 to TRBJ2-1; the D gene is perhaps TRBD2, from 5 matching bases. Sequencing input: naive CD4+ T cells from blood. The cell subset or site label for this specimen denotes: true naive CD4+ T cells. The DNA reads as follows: TGTGCCAGCTCCCCTGGAGGTGAGCAGTTCTTC. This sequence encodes CASSPGGEQFF.